This T cell receptor (beta chain) was captured by sequencing in a study of blood T cell repertoires in COVID-19. Turning to the study itself: Spain, Italy and the United States supplied samples that represented acute and convalescent COVID-19. The cDNA or gDNA used as material had been derived from T cells, B-cell-depleted T cells, or PBMCs.

CDR1 is SGDLS and CDR2 is YYNGEE in the germline V gene. The ends were cut back, 3 bases at V and 1 base at J, with 13 bases in the middle. The CDR3 contains 15 residues. Original handling: The assay estimated nucleated cells by amplifying reference gene primers. Clones were sequenced by immunoSEQ multiplex PCR, and TCRdb holds only the in-frame ones, with some missing. D and trimming were read from the DNA, whereas the V and J calls and clone size are those reported in that table. This sample carries 150,000 to 200,000 clones, roughly 80% of them seen once, and the ten largest clones take approximately 6.9%.

The sequenced sample was peripheral blood. The receptor was isolated from a man between 60 and 70 years old with acute or convalescent COVID-19. V usage is TRBV9 and J usage is TRBJ1-1, with TRBD1 as a possible D gene (6 bases). In DNA form, the CDR3 reads TGTGCCAGCAGCGGATGGACAGACAAGAACACTGAAGCTTTCTTT. Amino acids: CASSGWTDKNTEAFF.